This is a list of T cell receptor beta chains from one sample in a study of blood T cell repertoires in COVID-19. Sequencing used immunoSEQ multiplex PCR; TCRdb keeps in-frame clones, though not all of them. This sample has under 250,000 clones, with approximately 82% found just once. Sequences were obtained from peripheral blood. The receptors derive from a man in his forties with active or convalescent COVID-19. CDR3s include the opening cysteine and the closing phenylalanine or tryptophan. The D gene is left open where the match is weak. Size tells how often a clone was seen (once, few, many) or the class of an expanded clone, and some rows leave it out.

TRBJ2-2	TRBD2	TRBV30	-	CAWRVQASGRAFNTGELFF	TGTGCCTGGAGGGTACAGGCAAGCGGGAGGGCCTTTAACACCGGGGAGCTGTTTTTT
TRBJ2-2	TRBD2	TRBV5-1	once	CASSPMGGRAGENTGELFF	TGCGCCAGCAGCCCCATGGGCGGGAGGGCCGGTGAGAACACCGGGGAGCTGTTTTTT
TRBJ2-1	-	TRBV5-4	-	CASSSRLVPHEQFF	TGTGCCAGCAGCTCACGACTAGTGCCCCATGAGCAGTTCTTC
TRBJ1-2	TRBD1	TRBV2	-	CASSSTGGRGYTF	TGTGCCAGCAGCTCAACAGGGGGTAGGGGCTACACCTTC
TRBJ2-3	TRBD2	TRBV7-4	-	CASSHSGREVRTDTQYF	TGTGCCAGCAGCCATAGCGGGAGGGAAGTACGCACAGATACGCAGTATTTT
TRBJ1-1	TRBD1	TRBV19	-	CASSMGTERVLGAFF	TGTGCCAGTAGTATGGGGACAGAAAGGGTGCTTGGGGCTTTCTTT
TRBJ1-1	-	TRBV14	-	CASSPKTGQGTEAFF	TGTGCCAGCAGCCCCAAAACCGGGCAGGGGACTGAAGCTTTCTTT
TRBJ1-1	-	TRBV21-1	-	CASSATGNTEAFF	TGTGCCAGCAGCGCCACAGGTAACACTGAAGCTTTCTTT
TRBJ2-7	TRBD2	TRBV6-5	-	CASSYSNSGSYEQYF	TGTGCCAGCAGTTACTCGAACAGCGGGAGCTACGAGCAGTACTTC
TRBJ1-3	-	TRBV6-5	-	CASRPGLGNTIYF	TGTGCCTCCCGCCCAGGGCTTGGAAACACCATATATTTT
TRBJ2-3	TRBD2	TRBV5-1	-	CASSFRSGRGTDTQYF	TGCGCCAGCAGCTTCCGTAGCGGGAGGGGGACAGATACGCAGTATTTT
TRBJ1-4	-	TRBV6-2/TRBV6-3	once	CASSYGQGSEKLFF	TGTGCCAGCAGTTACGGCCAGGGTAGTGAAAAACTGTTTTTT
TRBJ1-2	-	TRBV5-1	-	CASRDAAANYGYTF	TGCGCCAGCAGAGACGCAGCGGCTAACTATGGCTACACCTTC
TRBJ2-7	-	TRBV18	-	CASSPPNSFAYEQYF	TGTGCCAGCTCACCACCGAACAGTTTCGCCTACGAGCAGTACTTC
TRBJ1-1	-	TRBV18	few	CASSPPQGWANTEAFF	TGTGCCAGCTCACCACCGCAGGGGTGGGCGAACACTGAAGCTTTCTTT
TRBJ2-3	-	TRBV7-9	-	CASSSSTDTQYF	TGTGCCAGCAGCTCTAGCACAGATACGCAGTATTTT
TRBJ2-7	TRBD1	TRBV6-5	-	CASSWAAGGLYEQYF	TGTGCCAGCAGTTGGGCAGCAGGGGGCCTCTACGAGCAGTACTTC
TRBJ2-5	-	TRBV7-8	-	CASSLGSSQETQYF	TGTGCCAGCAGCTTAGGGTCCAGCCAAGAGACCCAGTACTTC
TRBJ1-1	-	TRBV6-2/TRBV6-3	-	CASSTLNRERTEAFF	TGTGCCAGCAGTACCCTGAACAGGGAAAGAACTGAAGCTTTCTTT
TRBJ1-3	TRBD1	TRBV7-2	-	CASSLDRLGSGNTIYF	TGTGCCAGCAGCCTGGACAGGTTGGGATCTGGAAACACCATATATTTT
TRBJ1-6	-	TRBV7-2	-	CASSSPDPALGLHF	TGTGCCAGCAGCTCCCCTGACCCGGCGCTCGGGCTCCACTTT
TRBJ1-1	-	TRBV2	many	CASSDRVNTEAFF	TGTGCCAGCAGTGACAGGGTGAACACTGAAGCTTTCTTT
TRBJ2-7	-	TRBV11-3	once	CASSVNRDSPVEQYF	TGTGCCAGCAGCGTAAACCGGGACTCCCCCGTCGAGCAGTACTTC
TRBJ1-1	-	TRBV15	-	CATSRDFFAFGGRSYTEAFF	TGTGCCACCAGCAGAGACTTCTTCGCTTTCGGGGGGCGGTCGTACACTGAAGCTTTCTTT
TRBJ1-6	-	TRBV7-9	-	CASSLGGNNSPLHF	TGTGCCAGCAGCTTAGGAGGAAATAATTCACCCCTCCACTTT
TRBJ2-1	TRBD2	TRBV5-1	-	CASRLAGVDNEQFF	TGCGCCAGCAGGCTAGCGGGAGTAGACAATGAGCAGTTCTTC
TRBJ1-5	-	TRBV6-5	-	CASRLQGYQPQHF	TGTGCCAGCAGACTACAGGGATATCAGCCCCAGCATTTT
TRBJ2-7	-	TRBV6-1	-	CASSESIGVPLYEQYF	TGTGCCAGCAGTGAAAGCATAGGGGTTCCCCTCTACGAGCAGTACTTC
TRBJ1-4	-	TRBV7-6	-	CASSPNKEGEKLFF	TGTGCCAGCAGCCCTAACAAGGAGGGGGAAAAACTGTTTTTT
TRBJ2-1	-	TRBV5-1	-	CASSSVPTTSRADEQFF	TGCGCCAGCAGCTCTGTCCCAACAACTAGCCGGGCCGATGAGCAGTTCTTC
TRBJ1-2	-	TRBV19	-	CATRGGSARGYTF	TGTGCCACCCGAGGAGGTTCGGCACGGGGCTACACCTTC
TRBJ1-1	TRBD1	TRBV7-9	-	CASSLDAGQGRTEAFF	TGTGCCAGCAGCTTAGATGCGGGACAGGGGAGAACTGAAGCTTTCTTT
TRBJ2-7	-	TRBV6-5	-	CASSPSGTYEQYF	TGTGCCAGCAGTCCCAGCGGAACCTACGAGCAGTACTTC
TRBJ2-1	TRBD1	TRBV6-4	-	CASSPQTGGKQFF	TGTGCCAGCAGCCCCCAGACAGGGGGGAAGCAGTTCTTC
TRBJ2-7	-	TRBV24-1	-	CATSEATDEQYF	TGTGCCACCAGTGAGGCGACAGACGAGCAGTACTTC
TRBJ1-5	-	TRBV4-2	-	CASSHIRRITDQPQHF	TGTGCCAGCAGCCATATCCGGAGGATAACGGATCAGCCCCAGCATTTT
TRBJ2-1	TRBD2	TRBV7-2	-	CASSQARLAYEQFF	TGTGCCAGCAGCCAAGCGAGACTAGCCTATGAGCAGTTCTTC
TRBJ2-5	-	TRBV5-1	-	CASSLGGSTQETQYF	TGCGCCAGCAGCTTGGGGGGCAGCACCCAAGAGACCCAGTACTTC
TRBJ2-5	-	TRBV19	few	CASSIGDPQETQYF	TGTGCCAGTAGTATCGGGGATCCCCAAGAGACCCAGTACTTC
TRBJ1-2	TRBD1	TRBV27	-	CASSQTGYGYTF	TGTGCCAGCAGTCAGACAGGGTATGGCTACACCTTC
TRBJ1-2	-	TRBV6-1	-	CASSDLNAGFVYGYTF	TGTGCCAGCAGTGATTTGAATGCAGGGTTCGTCTATGGCTACACCTTC
TRBJ1-5	TRBD1	TRBV7-2	-	CASSPWTGNGQPQHF	TGTGCCAGCAGCCCCTGGACAGGGAACGGTCAGCCCCAGCATTTT